One T cell receptor beta chain is described in this entry. Its antigen is as yet unknown. CDR3 length: 15 amino acids. Per the germline V gene, CDR1 is MDHEN and CDR2 is SYDVKM. The ends lost 5 bases at V and 5 bases at J; junction bases unmatched: 9. The sample is drawn from a study of T cell responses to AZD1222 COVID-19 vaccine. General observations from the study: The donor group comprised mostly white British people and more females; the analysis possibly underestimated clonal diversity.

Sequencing was performed with immunoSEQ multiplex PCR; in TCRdb, only in-frame clones are kept and a portion is missing. Among 100,000 to 150,000 clones listed, roughly 90% were seen once. The sequence came from an adult who received the AZD1222 COVID-19 vaccine. This chain connects TRBV28 to TRBJ1-1; 9 positions agree with TRBD1. The source was peripheral blood, collected 28 days after the second AZD1222 dose. The CDR3 DNA follows: TGTGCCAGCAGTGCACCCCGGGACAGGGCAACTGAAGCTTTCTTT. This sequence encodes CASSAPRDRATEAFF.